The 10 T cell receptor beta chains below come from one sample, sequenced in a study of Tregs in tolerant kidney transplant recipients. Repertoires were generated with immunoSEQ multiplex PCR, while TCRdb's copy carries only in-frame clones and drops some. Of approximately 98,000 clones in the sample, 90% were seen once. The sample consisted of CD4+ T cells from blood, taken before the transplant. All receptors derive from a human donor who received a combined kidney and bone marrow transplant.

J is TRBJ1-1 and V is TRBV15; D is unclear. Deletions cut 5 bases from V and 6 bases from J, with 22 bases between. CDR1 and CDR2 from the germline V gene are LNHNV and YYDKDF (reference sequence). The CDR3 sequence is 16 residues long. The CDR3 bases are TGTGCCACCAGCGGCCTCGAGGGCCGGCAAAAGGCTGAAGCTTTCTTT. This translates into CATSGLEGRQKAEAFF.

The chain uses TRBV7-2 and TRBJ2-3, with TRBD2 matching 10 bases. The J segment lost 6 bases and the V segment lost 3 bases, leaving 9 bases of the junction unmatched. Germline lookup yields CDR1 SGHTA and CDR2 FQGNSA. CDR3 length equals 16 residues. The DNA for the CDR3 is TGTGCCAGCAGCTTGGCTAGCGGGAGTAGTTTGGATACGCAGTATTTT. It yields the protein CASSLASGSSLDTQYF.

This sequence joins TRBV9 and TRBJ2-1, with D possibly matching TRBD2 (6 bases). The CDR3 runs 15 residues. CDR1 is SGDLS, CDR2 YYNGEE, per germline. The germline V and J ends were trimmed by 5 bases and 1 base, with 13 bases remaining between them. This CDR3 reads CASSTEGGSYNEQFF. In nucleotides, the CDR3 is TGTGCCAGCAGTACGGAGGGTGGGTCCTACAATGAGCAGTTCTTC. Complete variable domain (other parts from reference TRBV9 and TRBJ2-1): DSGVTQTPKHLITATGQRVTLRCSPRSGDLSVYWYQQSLDQGLQFLIQYYNGEERAKGNILERFSAQQFPDLHSELNLSSLELGDSALYFCASSTEGGSYNEQFFGPGTRLTVL.

The chain is built from TRBV9 and TRBJ2-5, with TRBD2 matching 11 bases. From germline, CDR1 is SGDLS and CDR2 YYNGEE. The length of the CDR3 is 15 residues. Trimming took 4 bases from V and 5 from J; bases not matched to a gene: 7. The CDR3 sequence: CASSTTTSGKETQYF. The CDR3 DNA sequence: TGTGCCAGCAGCACAACGACTAGCGGGAAGGAGACCCAGTACTTC.

The chain recombines TRBV7-2 with TRBJ2-5; 15 bases agree with TRBD2. V shed 2 bases, J shed 5 bases, and the junction held 6 bases outside the gene matches. This CDR3 spans 17 amino acids. From germline, CDR1 is SGHTA and CDR2 FQGNSA. The CDR3 coding sequence is TGTGCCAGCAGCTTATTGGGACTAGCGGGGGGTGGGGAGACCCAGTACTTC. It codes for CASSLLGLAGGGETQYF.

The gene calls are TRBV5-1 and TRBJ2-1; no clear D. The V and J ends lost 0 bases and 6 bases respectively, with 10 bases between them. CDR1 SGHRS and CDR2 YFSETQ come from the germline V gene. The CDR3 is made up of 14 amino acids. CDR3 bases: TGCGCCAGCAGCTTGGTTGAGCTAACCAATGAGCAGTTCTTC. Amino acid sequence: CASSLVELTNEQFF.

This sequence joins TRBV28 and TRBJ2-5; 11 bases are a match to TRBD1. Germline CDR1 MDHEN, CDR2 SYDVKM. Germline trimming cut 5 bases from V and 3 bases from J; bases unmatched to any gene: 2. CDR3 length: 14 residues. This CDR3 reads CASSRDRGEETQYF. As DNA, the CDR3 is TGTGCCAGCAGTCGGGACAGGGGGGAAGAGACCCAGTACTTC.

Points on this clone: The limits of the CDR3 on the DNA are not certain, so only TCRdb's listed CDR3 is given. The gene calls are TRBV2 and TRBJ1-1. The CDR3 comprises 12 residues, both ends counted. Germline V CDR1 and CDR2: SNHLY, FYNNEI. The CDR3 loop reads CASSGTVSEAFF.

The chain combines TRBV2 with TRBJ2-7; the D gene is possibly TRBD1 (6 bases). The CDR3 has 14 amino acids. V was trimmed by 4 bases and J by 1 base, leaving 11 bases between them. Per germline, CDR1 SNHLY and CDR2 FYNNEI. The CDR3 DNA is TGTGCCAGCAGTGGGGACAAGGTGTCCTACGAGCAGTACTTC. This encodes CASSGDKVSYEQYF.

This rearrangement joins TRBV28 to TRBJ1-4; maybe TRBD1 (6 bases). Germline CDR1 and CDR2: MDHEN and SYDVKM. The CDR3 consists of 14 residues. V was cut by 5 bases and J by 7 bases, with 14 bases left in between. In DNA form, the CDR3 reads TGTGCCAGCAGTCCGGGACATACGAGTGAAAAACTGTTTTTT. Translation gives CASSPGHTSEKLFF.